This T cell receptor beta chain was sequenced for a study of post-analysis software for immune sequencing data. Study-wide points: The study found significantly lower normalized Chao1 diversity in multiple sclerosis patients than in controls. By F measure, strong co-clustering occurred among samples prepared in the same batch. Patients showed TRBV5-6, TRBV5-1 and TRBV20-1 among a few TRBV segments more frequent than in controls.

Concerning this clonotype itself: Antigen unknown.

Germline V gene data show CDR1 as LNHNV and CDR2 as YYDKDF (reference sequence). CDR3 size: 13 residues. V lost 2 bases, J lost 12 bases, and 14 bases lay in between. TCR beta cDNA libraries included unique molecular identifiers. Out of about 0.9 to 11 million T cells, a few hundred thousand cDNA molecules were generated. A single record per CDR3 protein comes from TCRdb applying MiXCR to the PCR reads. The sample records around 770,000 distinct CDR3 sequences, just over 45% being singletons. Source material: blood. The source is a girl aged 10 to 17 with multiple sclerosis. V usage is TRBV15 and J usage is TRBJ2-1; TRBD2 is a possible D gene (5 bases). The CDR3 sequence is CATSRKLEGWQFF. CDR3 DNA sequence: TGTGCCACCAGCAGAAAGCTAGAGGGCTGGCAGTTCTTC.